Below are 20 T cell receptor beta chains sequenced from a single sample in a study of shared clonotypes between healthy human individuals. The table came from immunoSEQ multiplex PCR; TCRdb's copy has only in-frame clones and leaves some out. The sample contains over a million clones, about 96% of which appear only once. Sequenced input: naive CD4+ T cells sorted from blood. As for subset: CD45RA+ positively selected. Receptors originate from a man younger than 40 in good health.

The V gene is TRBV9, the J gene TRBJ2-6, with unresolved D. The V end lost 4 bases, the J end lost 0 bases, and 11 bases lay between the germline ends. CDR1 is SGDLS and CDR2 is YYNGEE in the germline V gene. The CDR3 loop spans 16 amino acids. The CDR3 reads CASSPRRGSGANVLTF. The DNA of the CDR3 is TGTGCCAGCAGCCCCCGACGCGGCTCTGGGGCCAACGTCCTGACTTTC. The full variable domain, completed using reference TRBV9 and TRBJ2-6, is DSGVTQTPKHLITATGQRVTLRCSPRSGDLSVYWYQQSLDQGLQFLIQYYNGEERAKGNILERFSAQQFPDLHSELNLSSLELGDSALYFCASSPRRGSGANVLTFGAGSRLTVL.

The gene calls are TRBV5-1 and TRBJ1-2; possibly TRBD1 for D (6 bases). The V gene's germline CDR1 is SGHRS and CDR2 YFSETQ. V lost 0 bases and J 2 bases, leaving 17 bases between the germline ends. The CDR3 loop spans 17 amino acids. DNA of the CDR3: TGCGCCAGCAGCTTGGAGTTGACGACAGGCAGAAACTATGGCTACACCTTC. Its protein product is CASSLELTTGRNYGYTF.

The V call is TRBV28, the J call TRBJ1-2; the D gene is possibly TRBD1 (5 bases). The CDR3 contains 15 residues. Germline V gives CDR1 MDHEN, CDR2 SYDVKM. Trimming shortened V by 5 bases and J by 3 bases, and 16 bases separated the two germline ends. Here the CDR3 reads CASSPRGDPYYGYTF. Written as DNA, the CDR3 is TGTGCCAGCAGTCCCCGGGGGGACCCGTACTATGGCTACACCTTC.

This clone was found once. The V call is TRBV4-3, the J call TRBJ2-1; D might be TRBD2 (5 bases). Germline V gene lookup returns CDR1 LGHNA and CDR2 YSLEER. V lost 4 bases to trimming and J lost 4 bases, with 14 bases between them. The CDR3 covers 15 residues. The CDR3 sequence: CASSPTSSLYNEQFF. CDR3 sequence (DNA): TGCGCCAGCAGCCCCACTAGTAGCCTATACAATGAGCAGTTCTTC.

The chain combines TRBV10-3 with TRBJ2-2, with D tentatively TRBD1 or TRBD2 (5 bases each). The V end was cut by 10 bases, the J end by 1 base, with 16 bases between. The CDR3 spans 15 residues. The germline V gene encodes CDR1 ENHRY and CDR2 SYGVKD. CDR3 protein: CATGGGEENTGELFF. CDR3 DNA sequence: TGTGCCACCGGTGGGGGAGAAGAGAACACCGGGGAGCTGTTTTTT.

Here the CDR3 reads CASSDQGTSDTQYF. CDR3 nucleotides: TGTGCCAGCAGTGATCAAGGAACCTCAGATACGCAGTATTTT. The chain carries TRBV2 and TRBJ2-3; D is unclear. V gave up 3 bases and J gave up 4 bases, with 11 bases separating them. This CDR3 has 14 amino acids. Germline assignment: CDR1 SNHLY and CDR2 FYNNEI.

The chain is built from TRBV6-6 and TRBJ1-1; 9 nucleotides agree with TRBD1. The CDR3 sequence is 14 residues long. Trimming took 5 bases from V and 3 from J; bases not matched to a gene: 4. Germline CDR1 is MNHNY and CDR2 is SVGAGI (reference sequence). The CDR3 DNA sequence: TGTGCCAGCAGTGACAGGACAGGGGACACTGAAGCTTTCTTT. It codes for CASSDRTGDTEAFF.

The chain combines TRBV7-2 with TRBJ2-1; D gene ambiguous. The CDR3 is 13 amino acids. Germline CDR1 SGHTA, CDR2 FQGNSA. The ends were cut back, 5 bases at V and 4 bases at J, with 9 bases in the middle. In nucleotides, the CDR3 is TGTGCCAGCAGCGCGCCGCGGTACAATGAGCAGTTCTTC. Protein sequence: CASSAPRYNEQFF.

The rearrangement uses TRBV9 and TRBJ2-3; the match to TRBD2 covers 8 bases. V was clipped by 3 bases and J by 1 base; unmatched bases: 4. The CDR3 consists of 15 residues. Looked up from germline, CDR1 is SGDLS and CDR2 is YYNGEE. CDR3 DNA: TGTGCCAGCAGCGCACTTAGCGGGGGCACAGATACGCAGTATTTT. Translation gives CASSALSGGTDTQYF.

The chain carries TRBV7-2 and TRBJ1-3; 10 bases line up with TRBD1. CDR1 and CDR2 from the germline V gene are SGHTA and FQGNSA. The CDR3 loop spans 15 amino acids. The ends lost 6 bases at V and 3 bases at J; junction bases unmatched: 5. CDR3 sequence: CASRQTGGGGNTIYF. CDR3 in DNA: TGTGCCAGCAGACAGACAGGGGGCGGTGGAAACACCATATATTTT.

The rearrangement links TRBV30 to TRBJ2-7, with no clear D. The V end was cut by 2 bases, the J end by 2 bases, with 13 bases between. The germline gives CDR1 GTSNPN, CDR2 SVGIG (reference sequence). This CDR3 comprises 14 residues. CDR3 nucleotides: TGTGCCTGGAGTTCCGGACGTTTTACCTACGAGCAGTACTTC. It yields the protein CAWSSGRFTYEQYF.

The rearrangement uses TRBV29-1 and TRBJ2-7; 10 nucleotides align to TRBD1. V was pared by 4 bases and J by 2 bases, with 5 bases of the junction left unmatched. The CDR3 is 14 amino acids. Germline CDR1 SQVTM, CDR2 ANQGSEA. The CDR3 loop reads CSVVIGTGAYEQYF. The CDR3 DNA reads TGCAGCGTTGTGATCGGGACAGGGGCCTACGAGCAGTACTTC.

CDR3 DNA sequence: TGTGCCAGCAGGGCCCCGGGACGCGAGCAGTACTTC. This translates into CASRAPGREQYF. The chain is built from TRBV6-5 and TRBJ2-7; D is perhaps TRBD1 or TRBD2 (5 bases each). Germline-derived CDR1 and CDR2 are MNHEY and SVGAGI. This CDR3 spans 12 amino acids. The V end was cut by 6 bases, the J end by 6 bases, with 12 bases between.

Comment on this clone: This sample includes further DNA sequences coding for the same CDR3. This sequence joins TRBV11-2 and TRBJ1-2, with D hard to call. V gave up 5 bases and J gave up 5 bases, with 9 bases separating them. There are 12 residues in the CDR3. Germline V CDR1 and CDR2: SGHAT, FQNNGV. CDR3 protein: CASSPDGYGYTF. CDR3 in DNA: TGTGCCAGCAGCCCCGACGGTTATGGCTACACCTTC. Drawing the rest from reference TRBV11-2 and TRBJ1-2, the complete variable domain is EAGVAQSPRYKIIEKRQSVAFWCNPISGHATLYWYQQILGQGPKLLIQFQNNGVVDDSQLPKDRFSAERLKGVDSTLKIQPAKLEDSAVYLCASSPDGYGYTFGSGTRLTVV.

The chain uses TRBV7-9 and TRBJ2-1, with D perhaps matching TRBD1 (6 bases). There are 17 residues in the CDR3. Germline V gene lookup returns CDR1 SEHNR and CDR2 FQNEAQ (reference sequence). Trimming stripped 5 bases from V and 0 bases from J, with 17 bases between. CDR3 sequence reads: CASSALGTGSSYNEQFF. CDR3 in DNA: TGTGCCAGCAGCGCCTTGGGTACAGGGAGCTCCTACAATGAGCAGTTCTTC.

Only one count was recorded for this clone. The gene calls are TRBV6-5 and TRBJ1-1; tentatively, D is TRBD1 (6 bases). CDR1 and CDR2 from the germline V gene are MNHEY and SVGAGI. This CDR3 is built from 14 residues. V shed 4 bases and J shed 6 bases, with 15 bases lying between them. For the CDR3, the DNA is TGTGCCAGCAGTTTTGAGGGGGTTTACGCTGAAGCTTTCTTT. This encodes CASSFEGVYAEAFF.

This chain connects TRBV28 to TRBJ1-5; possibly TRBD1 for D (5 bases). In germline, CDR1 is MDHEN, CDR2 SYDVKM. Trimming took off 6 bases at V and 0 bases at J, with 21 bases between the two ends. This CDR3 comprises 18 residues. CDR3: CASSPKWYRSYSNQPQHF. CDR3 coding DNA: TGTGCCAGCAGCCCCAAGTGGTACAGGTCTTATAGCAATCAGCCCCAGCATTTT.

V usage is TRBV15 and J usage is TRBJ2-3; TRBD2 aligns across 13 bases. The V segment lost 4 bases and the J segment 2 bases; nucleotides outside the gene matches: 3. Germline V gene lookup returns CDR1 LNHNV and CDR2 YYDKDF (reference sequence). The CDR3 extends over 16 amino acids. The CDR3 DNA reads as TGTGCCACCAGCACCGGACTAGCGGGAGTCACAGATACGCAGTATTTT. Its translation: CATSTGLAGVTDTQYF. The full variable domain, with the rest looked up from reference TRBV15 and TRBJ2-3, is DAMVIQNPRYQVTQFGKPVTLSCSQTLNHNVMYWYQQKSSQAPKLLFHYYDKDFNNEADTPDNFQSRRPNTSFCFLDIRSPGLGDTAMYLCATSTGLAGVTDTQYFGPGTRLTVL.

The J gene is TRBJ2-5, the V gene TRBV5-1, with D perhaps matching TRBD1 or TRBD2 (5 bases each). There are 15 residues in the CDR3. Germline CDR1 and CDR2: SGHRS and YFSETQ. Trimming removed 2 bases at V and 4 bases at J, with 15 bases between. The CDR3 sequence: CASSFRDPRGETQYF. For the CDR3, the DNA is TGCGCCAGCAGCTTTAGGGACCCTCGGGGAGAGACCCAGTACTTC.

The CDR3 region is CASSASGASTDTQYF. The DNA of the CDR3 is TGCGCCAGCAGTGCCAGCGGGGCTAGCACAGATACGCAGTATTTT. The V and J genes are TRBV10-1 and TRBJ2-3; 7 bases are shared with TRBD2. This CDR3 region has 15 residues. V lost 4 bases and J lost 0; bases outside the gene matches: 4. From germline, CDR1 is WNHNN and CDR2 SYGVQD (reference sequence).